Listed here is a single TCR beta chain. As handled by the study authors: Nucleated cell counts were estimated from reference gene primer amplification. The assay was immunoSEQ multiplex PCR, and TCRdb's table has in-frame clones only and misses some. That table is the source of V, J and clone size, and D and trimming were worked out from the DNA. The sample lists around 95,000 clones, roughly 85% occurring once. Germline CDR1 is MNHNS and CDR2 is SASEGT. The CDR3 spans 16 residues. V gave up 4 bases and J gave up 3 bases; unmatched junction bases: 10. This sample is drawn from a study of blood T cell repertoires in COVID-19.

The source material was peripheral blood. This chain joins TRBV6-1 and TRBJ2-7; 9 nucleotides match TRBD1. The clonotype originates from a woman in her sixties or seventies with acute or convalescent COVID-19. The CDR3 sequence is CASSAYGQGTYYEQYV. As DNA, the CDR3 is TGTGCCAGCAGTGCCTACGGACAGGGGACTTACTACGAGCAGTACGTC.